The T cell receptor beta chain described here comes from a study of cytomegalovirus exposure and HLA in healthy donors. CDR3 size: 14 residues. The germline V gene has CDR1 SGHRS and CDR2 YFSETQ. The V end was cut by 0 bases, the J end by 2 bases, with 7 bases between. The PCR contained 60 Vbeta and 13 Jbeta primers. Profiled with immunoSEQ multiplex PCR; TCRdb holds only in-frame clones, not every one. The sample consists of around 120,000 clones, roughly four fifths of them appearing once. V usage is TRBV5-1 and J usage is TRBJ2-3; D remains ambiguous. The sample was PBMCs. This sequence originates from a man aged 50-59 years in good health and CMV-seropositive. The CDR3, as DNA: TGCGCCAGCAGCTTGGTTGGCCACACAGATACGCAGTATTTT. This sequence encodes CASSLVGHTDTQYF.